These 21 T cell receptor beta chains share one sample of origin, sequenced in a study of OX40 agonist ivuxolimab in advanced cancers. Sequencing used immunoSEQ multiplex PCR; TCRdb keeps in-frame clones, though not all of them. The data hold about 76,000 clones, with roughly 87% observed a single time. Sequenced material: CD4+ or CD8+ T cells sorted from blood, taken in a trial of the OX40 agonist ivuxolimab. These receptors came from an adult with an advanced solid tumor such as melanoma, head and neck, liver or kidney cancer.

The chain employs TRBV7-2 and TRBJ2-4, with TRBD1 matching 7 bases. This CDR3 comprises 15 residues. The J segment lost 7 bases and the V segment lost 2 bases, leaving 8 bases of the junction unmatched. From germline, CDR1 is SGHTA and CDR2 FQGNSA. CDR3 in DNA: TGTGCCAGCAGCTTATCCGGGACAGTCGGGAACATTCAGTACTTC. Protein product: CASSLSGTVGNIQYF.

This clone was detected a few times. This chain links TRBV4-2 with TRBJ2-1; 7 bases fit TRBD1. This CDR3 is 17 amino acids long. Germline CDR1 and CDR2: LGHNA and YNFKEQ. J lost 6 bases, V lost 5 bases, and 16 bases had no gene match. The CDR3 protein is CASSLAGTVQGLNEQFF. The CDR3 nucleotides read TGTGCCAGCAGCTTAGCCGGGACAGTCCAGGGGCTCAATGAGCAGTTCTTC.

As to this clone: The junction departs from the called germline gene at one end, perhaps through a read error. J is TRBJ1-1 and V is TRBV10-3, with D uncertain. CDR1 is ENHRY and CDR2 is SYGVKD in the germline V gene. This CDR3 region has 12 residues. This chain's CDR3 is CVISEGNTEAFF. The CDR3 DNA follows: TGTGTCATCAGTGAAGGGAACACTGAAGCTTTCTTT.

V is TRBV7-3 and J is TRBJ2-1; TRBD1 or TRBD2 may be the D gene (6 bases each). The CDR3 contains 12 residues. The V end lost 5 bases, the J end lost 8 bases, and 10 bases lay between the germline ends. Germline CDR1 SGHTA, CDR2 FQGTGA. The DNA for the CDR3 is TGTGCCAGCAGCCGGGGGCGGGATGAGCAGTTCTTC. Translated: CASSRGRDEQFF.

The chain recombines TRBV15 with TRBJ2-3; 7 positions agree with TRBD1. The CDR3 totals 14 residues. The germline gives CDR1 LNHNV, CDR2 YYDKDF (reference sequence). The junction had 4 bases not matched to a gene; V was cut back by 5 bases and J by 2 bases. The CDR3 spells CATSETGYTDTQYF. In nucleotides, the CDR3 is TGTGCCACCAGCGAGACAGGGTACACAGATACGCAGTATTTT.

The genes are TRBV5-1 and TRBJ1-2; D call uncertain. The V and J ends lost 4 bases and 1 base respectively, with 17 bases between them. The CDR3 consists of 16 residues. Germline CDR1 is SGHRS and CDR2 is YFSETQ. The chain's CDR3 is CASSRPRADGNYGYTF. The CDR3 DNA sequence: TGCGCCAGCAGCCGGCCGAGGGCGGACGGTAACTATGGCTACACCTTC.

The rearrangement uses TRBV30 and TRBJ2-7, with no clear D. The germline CDR1 and CDR2 sequences are GTSNPN and SVGIG (reference sequence). The CDR3 extends over 13 amino acids. V lost 7 bases and J 0 bases, leaving 13 bases between the germline ends. The CDR3 sequence is CASKVTASYEQYF. The CDR3 coding sequence is TGTGCCTCGAAGGTGACGGCCTCCTACGAGCAGTACTTC.

V and J are TRBV6-5 and TRBJ2-1; D is unclear. Germline V CDR1 and CDR2: MNHEY, SVGAGI. The V gene lost 5 bases and the J gene lost 11 bases, with 16 bases spanning the gap. The CDR3 length is 13 residues. The CDR3 is CASSPGGAGKQFF. The CDR3, as DNA: TGTGCCAGCAGTCCTGGTGGCGCAGGCAAGCAGTTCTTC.

This clone has at least ten counts. The rearrangement joins TRBV11-2 to TRBJ1-5; no firm D call. The CDR3 runs to 14 residues. The germline V gene has CDR1 SGHAT and CDR2 FQNNGV. Trimming stripped 3 bases from V and 0 bases from J, with 6 bases between. The CDR3 protein is CASSFSDSNQPQHF. The CDR3 DNA sequence: TGTGCCAGCAGCTTCTCTGATAGCAATCAGCCCCAGCATTTT. Filled out from reference TRBV11-2 and TRBJ1-5, the complete variable domain reads EAGVAQSPRYKIIEKRQSVAFWCNPISGHATLYWYQQILGQGPKLLIQFQNNGVVDDSQLPKDRFSAERLKGVDSTLKIQPAKLEDSAVYLCASSFSDSNQPQHFGDGTRLSIL.

This clone appeared a single time. This chain joins TRBV7-9 and TRBJ1-1, with no clear D. V lost 5 bases to trimming and J lost 0 bases, with 16 bases between them. The CDR3 is 16 residues long. Germline values: CDR1 SEHNR, CDR2 FQNEAQ (reference sequence). The CDR3 DNA reads TGTGCCAGCAGCCCCCGGGCAGGCCTCATGAACACTGAAGCTTTCTTT. Encoded protein: CASSPRAGLMNTEAFF.

J is TRBJ2-5 and V is TRBV11-3, with a tentative D call TRBD1 (6 bases). The CDR3 loop spans 14 amino acids. Between the trimmed V and J ends, which lost 5 bases and 5 bases, there was a span of 15 bases. In germline, CDR1 is SGHNT, CDR2 YENEEA. CDR3 in amino acids: CASSPRTGQETQYF. For the CDR3, the DNA is TGTGCCAGCAGCCCCCGAACAGGGCAGGAGACCCAGTACTTC.

The rearrangement uses TRBV6-5 and TRBJ1-4; TRBD1 might be the D (5 bases). Trimming cost V 2 bases and J 7 bases, with 11 bases left between them. The germline V gene has CDR1 MNHEY and CDR2 SVGAGI. This CDR3 has 14 amino acids. For the CDR3, the DNA is TGTGCCAGCAGTTACGGGCCGAGGGGTGAAAAACTGTTTTTT. This encodes CASSYGPRGEKLFF.

The V and J genes are TRBV5-4 and TRBJ2-3, with D maybe TRBD1 (6 bases). There are 14 residues in the CDR3. Germline V gene lookup returns CDR1 SGHNT and CDR2 YYREEE (reference sequence). V was pared by 4 bases and J by 2 bases, with 11 bases between. The CDR3 region has the DNA TGTGCCAGCAGCCGAGGGGGTTACACAGATACGCAGTATTTT. It yields the protein CASSRGGYTDTQYF.

CDR3 in amino acids: CASSLRAYNEKLFF. CDR3 nucleotide sequence: TGTGCCAGCAGCTTAAGGGCTTATAATGAAAAACTGTTTTTT. The chain employs TRBV7-2 and TRBJ1-4; no clear D gene. This CDR3 spans 14 amino acids. The V end was cut by 2 bases, the J end by 4 bases, with 8 bases between. Germline lookup yields CDR1 SGHTA and CDR2 FQGNSA.

The sample holds a few counts of this clone. J is TRBJ2-1 and V is TRBV7-9; D uncertain. The CDR3 has 15 residues. Trimming left V 1 base short and J 8 bases short, with 15 bases between. Germline V gene data show CDR1 as SEHNR and CDR2 as FQNEAQ (reference sequence). CDR3: CASSLGPNFVDEQFF. CDR3 DNA: TGTGCCAGCAGCTTAGGTCCCAATTTTGTAGATGAGCAGTTCTTC.

CDR3 DNA sequence: TGTGCCAGCAGCTCCCGCCCTGGCTTGAACACTGAAGCTTTCTTT. Its protein product is CASSSRPGLNTEAFF. The chain recombines TRBV9 with TRBJ1-1; D unresolved. Between the trimmed V and J ends, which lost 4 bases and 0 bases, there was a span of 13 bases. Germline loops: CDR1 SGDLS, CDR2 YYNGEE. The CDR3 length is 15 residues.

The rearrangement joins TRBV5-8 to TRBJ1-4, with D possibly being TRBD1 (5 bases). The CDR3 spans 15 residues. Germline CDR1 reads SGHTS; CDR2 reads YDEGEE. V was cut by 0 bases and J by 5 bases, with 11 bases left in between. DNA of the CDR3: TGTGCCAGCAGCTTGGAAGGCCAGGGAAATGAAAAACTGTTTTTT. Translation: CASSLEGQGNEKLFF.

This clone has more than one count but fewer than ten. J is TRBJ1-2 and V is TRBV11-1; 9 nucleotides agree with TRBD1. The CDR3 has 16 residues. V dropped 5 bases and J dropped 0; count of bases not matched to a gene: 7. The V gene's germline CDR1 is SGHAT and CDR2 FQDESV (reference sequence). The CDR3 nucleotides are TGTGCCAGCAGCCCACAGGGGGCTCAAGCTAACTATGGCTACACCTTC. The encoded protein is CASSPQGAQANYGYTF.

The chain recombines TRBV9 with TRBJ2-3, with 9 bases that match TRBD2. This CDR3 is built from 14 residues. Unmatched junction bases numbered 5, after V lost 4 bases and J lost 5 bases. Germline assignment: CDR1 SGDLS and CDR2 YYNGEE. Here the CDR3 reads CASSQRGAGDTQYF. As DNA, the CDR3 is TGTGCCAGCAGCCAGCGGGGGGCGGGAGATACGCAGTATTTT. Combining the CDR3 with reference TRBV9 and TRBJ2-3 gives the whole variable domain DSGVTQTPKHLITATGQRVTLRCSPRSGDLSVYWYQQSLDQGLQFLIQYYNGEERAKGNILERFSAQQFPDLHSELNLSSLELGDSALYFCASSQRGAGDTQYFGPGTRLTVL.

This chain links TRBV5-5 with TRBJ1-4; the D is unclear. V shed 0 bases and J shed 8 bases, with 8 bases lying between them. This CDR3 is built from 13 residues. Germline V gene sequence: CDR1 SGHKS, CDR2 YYEKEE (reference sequence). The CDR3 sequence: CASSLALREKLFF. The DNA for the CDR3 is TGTGCCAGCAGCTTGGCCCTGAGGGAAAAACTGTTTTTT. Full variable domain (outside the CDR3, taken from reference TRBV5-5 and TRBJ1-4): DAGVTQSPTHLIKTRGQQVTLRCSPISGHKSVSWYQQVLGQGPQFIFQYYEKEERGRGNFPDRFSARQFPNYSSELNVNALLLGDSALYLCASSLALREKLFFGSGTQLSVL.

This chain uses TRBV7-3 with TRBJ2-2; D unclear. The CDR3 runs to 16 residues. V lost 4 bases and J lost 0, with 12 bases in between. Per the germline V gene, CDR1 is SGHTA and CDR2 is FQGTGA. In DNA form, the CDR3 reads TGTGCCAGCAGCTCCTCCCAGAAAGCGAACACCGGGGAGCTGTTTTTT. It encodes CASSSSQKANTGELFF.